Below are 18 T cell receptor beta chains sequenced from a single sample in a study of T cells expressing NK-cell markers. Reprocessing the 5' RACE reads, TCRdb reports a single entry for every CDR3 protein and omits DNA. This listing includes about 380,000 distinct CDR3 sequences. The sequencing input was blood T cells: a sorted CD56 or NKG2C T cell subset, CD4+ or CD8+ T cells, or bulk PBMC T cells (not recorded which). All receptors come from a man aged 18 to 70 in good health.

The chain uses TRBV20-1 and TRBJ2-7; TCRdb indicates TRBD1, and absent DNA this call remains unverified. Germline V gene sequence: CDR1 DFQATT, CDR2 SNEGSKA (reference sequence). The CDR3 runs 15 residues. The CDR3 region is CSARDPWTGVNEQYF.

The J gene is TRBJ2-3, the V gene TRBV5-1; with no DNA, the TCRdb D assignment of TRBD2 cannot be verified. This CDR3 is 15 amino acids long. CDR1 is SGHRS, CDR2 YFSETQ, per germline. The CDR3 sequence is CASSLGRGVSDTQYF.

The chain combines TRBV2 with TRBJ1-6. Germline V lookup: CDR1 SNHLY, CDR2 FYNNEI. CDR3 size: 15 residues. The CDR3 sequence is CASSEARTYNSPLHF.

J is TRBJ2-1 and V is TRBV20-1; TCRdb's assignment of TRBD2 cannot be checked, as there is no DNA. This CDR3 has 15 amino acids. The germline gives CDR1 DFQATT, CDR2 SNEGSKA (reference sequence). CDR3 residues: CSAISAGGRDNEQFF.

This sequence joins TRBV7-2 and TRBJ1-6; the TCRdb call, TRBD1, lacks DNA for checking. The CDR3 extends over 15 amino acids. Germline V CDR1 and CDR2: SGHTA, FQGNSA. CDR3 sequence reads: CASSLEVRQNSPLHF.

CDR3: CASSDGRLNSPLHF. The rearrangement links TRBV6-1 to TRBJ1-6. The CDR3 runs 14 residues. Germline assignment: CDR1 MNHNS and CDR2 SASEGT.

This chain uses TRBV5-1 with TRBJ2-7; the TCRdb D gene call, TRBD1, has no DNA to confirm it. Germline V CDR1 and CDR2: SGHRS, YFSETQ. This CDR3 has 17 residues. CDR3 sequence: CASSLARGTGGSYEQYF.

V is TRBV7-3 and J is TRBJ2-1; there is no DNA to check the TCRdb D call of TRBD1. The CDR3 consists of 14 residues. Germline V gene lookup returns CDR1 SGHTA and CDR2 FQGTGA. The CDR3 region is CASSFDREGNEQFF.

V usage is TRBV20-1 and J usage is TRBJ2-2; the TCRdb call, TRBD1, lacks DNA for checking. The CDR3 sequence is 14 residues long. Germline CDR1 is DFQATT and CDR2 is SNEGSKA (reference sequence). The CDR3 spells CSASKDRVPGELFF.

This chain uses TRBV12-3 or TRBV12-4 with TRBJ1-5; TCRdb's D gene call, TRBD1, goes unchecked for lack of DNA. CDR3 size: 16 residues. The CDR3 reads CASSFRKGRRNQPQHF.

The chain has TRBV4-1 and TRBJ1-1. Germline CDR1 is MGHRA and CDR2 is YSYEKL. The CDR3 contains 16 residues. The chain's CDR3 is CASSQDLNLARTEAFF.

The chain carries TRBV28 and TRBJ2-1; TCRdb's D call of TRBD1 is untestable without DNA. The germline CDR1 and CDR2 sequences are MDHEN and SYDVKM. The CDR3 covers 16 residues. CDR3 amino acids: CASSPTDRVLSNEQFF.

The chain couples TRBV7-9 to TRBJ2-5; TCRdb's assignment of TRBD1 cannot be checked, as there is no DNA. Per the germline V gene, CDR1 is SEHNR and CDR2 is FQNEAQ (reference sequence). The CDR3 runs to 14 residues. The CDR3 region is CASSGGQPQETQYF.

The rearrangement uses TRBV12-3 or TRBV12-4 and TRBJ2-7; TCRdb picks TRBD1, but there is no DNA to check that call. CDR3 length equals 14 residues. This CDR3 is CASSPPGTGYEQYF.

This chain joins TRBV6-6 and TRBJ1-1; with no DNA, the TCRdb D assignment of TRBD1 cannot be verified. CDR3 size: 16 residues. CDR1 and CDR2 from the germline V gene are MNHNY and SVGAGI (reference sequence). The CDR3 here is CASSRGRNYMNTEAFF.

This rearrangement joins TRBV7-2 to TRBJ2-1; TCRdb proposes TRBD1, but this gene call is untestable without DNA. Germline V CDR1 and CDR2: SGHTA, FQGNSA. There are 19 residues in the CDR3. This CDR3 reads CASSLARFRGGPQVFEQFF.

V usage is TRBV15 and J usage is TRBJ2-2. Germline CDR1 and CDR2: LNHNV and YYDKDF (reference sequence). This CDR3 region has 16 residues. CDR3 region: CATSREAARATGELFF.

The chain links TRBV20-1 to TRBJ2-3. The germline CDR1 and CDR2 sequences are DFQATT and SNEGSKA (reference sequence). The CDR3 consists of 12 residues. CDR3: CSARDLFPAQYF.